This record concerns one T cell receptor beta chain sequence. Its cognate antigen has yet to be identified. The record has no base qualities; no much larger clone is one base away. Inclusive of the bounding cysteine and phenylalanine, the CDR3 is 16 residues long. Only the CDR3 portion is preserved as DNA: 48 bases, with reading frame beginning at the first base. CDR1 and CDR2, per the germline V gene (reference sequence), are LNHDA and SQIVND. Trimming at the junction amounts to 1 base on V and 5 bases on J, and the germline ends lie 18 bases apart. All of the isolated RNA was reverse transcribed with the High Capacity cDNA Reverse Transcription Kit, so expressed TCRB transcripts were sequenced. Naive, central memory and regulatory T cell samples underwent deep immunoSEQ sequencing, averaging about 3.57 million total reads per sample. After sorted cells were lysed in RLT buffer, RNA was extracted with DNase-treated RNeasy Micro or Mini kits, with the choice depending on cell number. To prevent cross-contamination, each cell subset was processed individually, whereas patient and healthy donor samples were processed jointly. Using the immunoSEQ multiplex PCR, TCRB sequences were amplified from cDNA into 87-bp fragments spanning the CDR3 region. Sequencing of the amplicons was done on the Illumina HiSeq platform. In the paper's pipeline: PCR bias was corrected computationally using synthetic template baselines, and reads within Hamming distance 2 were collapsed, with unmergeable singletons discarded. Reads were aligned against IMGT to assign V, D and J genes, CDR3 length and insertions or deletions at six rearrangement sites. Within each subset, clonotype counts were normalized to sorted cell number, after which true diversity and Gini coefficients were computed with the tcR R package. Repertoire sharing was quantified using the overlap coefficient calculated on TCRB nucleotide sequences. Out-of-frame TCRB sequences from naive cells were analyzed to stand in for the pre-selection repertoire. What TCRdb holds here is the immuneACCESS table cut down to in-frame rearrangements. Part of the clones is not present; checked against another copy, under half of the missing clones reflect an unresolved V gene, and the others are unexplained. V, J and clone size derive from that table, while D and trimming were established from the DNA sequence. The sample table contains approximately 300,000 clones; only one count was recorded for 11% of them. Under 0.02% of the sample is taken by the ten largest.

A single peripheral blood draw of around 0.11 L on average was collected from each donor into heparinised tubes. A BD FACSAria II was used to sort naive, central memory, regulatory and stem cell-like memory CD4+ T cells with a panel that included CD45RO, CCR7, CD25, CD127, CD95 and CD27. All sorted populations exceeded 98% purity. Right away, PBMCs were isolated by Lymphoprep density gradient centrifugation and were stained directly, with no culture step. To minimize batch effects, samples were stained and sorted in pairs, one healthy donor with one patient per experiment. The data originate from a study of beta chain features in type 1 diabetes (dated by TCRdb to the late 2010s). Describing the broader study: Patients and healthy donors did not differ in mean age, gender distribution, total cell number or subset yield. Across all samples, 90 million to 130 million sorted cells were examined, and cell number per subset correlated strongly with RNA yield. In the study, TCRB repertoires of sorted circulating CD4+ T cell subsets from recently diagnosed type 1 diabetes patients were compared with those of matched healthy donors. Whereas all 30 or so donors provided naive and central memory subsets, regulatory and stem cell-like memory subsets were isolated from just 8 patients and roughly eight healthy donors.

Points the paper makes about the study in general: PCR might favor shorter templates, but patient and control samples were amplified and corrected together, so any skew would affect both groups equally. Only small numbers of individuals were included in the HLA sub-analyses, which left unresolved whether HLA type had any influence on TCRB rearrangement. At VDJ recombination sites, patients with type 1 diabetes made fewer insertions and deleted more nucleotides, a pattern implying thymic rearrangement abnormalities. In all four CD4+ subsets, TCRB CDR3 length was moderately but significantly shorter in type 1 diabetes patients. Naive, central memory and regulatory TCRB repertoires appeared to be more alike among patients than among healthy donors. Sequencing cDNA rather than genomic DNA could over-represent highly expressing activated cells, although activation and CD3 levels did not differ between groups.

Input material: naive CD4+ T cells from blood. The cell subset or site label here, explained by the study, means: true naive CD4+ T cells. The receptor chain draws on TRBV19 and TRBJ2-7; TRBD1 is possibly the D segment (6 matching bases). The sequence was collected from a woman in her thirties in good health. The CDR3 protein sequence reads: CASSIVSGDFINEQYF. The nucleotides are TGTGCCAGTAGTATAGTGTCAGGGGATTTCATCAACGAGCAGTACTTC. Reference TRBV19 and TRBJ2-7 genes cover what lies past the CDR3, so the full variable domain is DGGITQSPKYLFRKEGQNVTLSCEQNLNHDAMYWYRQDPGQGLRLIYYSQIVNDFQKGDIAEGYSVSREKKESFPLTVTSAQKNPTAFYLCASSIVSGDFINEQYFGPGTRLTVT.